Included here is one T cell receptor (beta chain) sequence, with context. Antigen specificity is unknown. The CDR3 is 15 residues long. Trimming pared 3 bases from V and 8 bases from J, leaving 22 bases between. CDR1 and CDR2 (germline): DFQATT, SNEGSKA (reference sequence). The sample is drawn from a study of T cell responses to AZD1222 COVID-19 vaccine. Sequenced by immunoSEQ multiplex PCR; TCRdb stores in-frame clones only, minus some. The sample has approximately 180,000 clones, approximately 94% seen once. Study outcomes and limitations: Spike-wide coverage was observed for vaccine-associated CD4 TCRs, with dominant responses at 160-218 and 743-854. Reports indicate that nearly half of spike-specific TCRs are directed at unmutated variant regions. In all cases, repertoires were sampled only after the peak T cell response. Most donors were white British and more were female, and clonal diversity was possibly underestimated.

The specimen comprised peripheral blood, sampled on day 0 of AZD1222 vaccination. This sequence was found in an adult in good health. This sequence joins TRBV20-1 and TRBJ1-2; possibly TRBD1 for D (6 bases). CDR3: CSASEVQGTLDGYTF. The CDR3, as DNA: TGCAGTGCTAGTGAGGTTCAGGGGACCCTGGACGGCTACACCTTC.